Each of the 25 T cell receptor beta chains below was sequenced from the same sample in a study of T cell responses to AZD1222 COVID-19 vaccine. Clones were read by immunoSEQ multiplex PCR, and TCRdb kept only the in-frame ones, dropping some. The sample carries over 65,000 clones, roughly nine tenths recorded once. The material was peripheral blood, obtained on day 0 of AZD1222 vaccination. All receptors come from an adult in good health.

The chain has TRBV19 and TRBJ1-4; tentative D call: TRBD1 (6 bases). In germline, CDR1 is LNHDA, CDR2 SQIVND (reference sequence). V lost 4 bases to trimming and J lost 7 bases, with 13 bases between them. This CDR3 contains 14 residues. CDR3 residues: CASSTRGWGEKLFF. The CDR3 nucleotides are TGTGCCAGTAGTACCAGGGGCTGGGGTGAAAAACTGTTTTTT.

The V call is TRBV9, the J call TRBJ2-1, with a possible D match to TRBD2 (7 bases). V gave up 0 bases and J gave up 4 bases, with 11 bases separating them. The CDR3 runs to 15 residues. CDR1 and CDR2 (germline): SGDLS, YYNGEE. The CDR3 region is CASSVDGGPYNEQFF. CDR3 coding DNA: TGTGCCAGCAGCGTAGACGGGGGGCCATACAATGAGCAGTTCTTC.

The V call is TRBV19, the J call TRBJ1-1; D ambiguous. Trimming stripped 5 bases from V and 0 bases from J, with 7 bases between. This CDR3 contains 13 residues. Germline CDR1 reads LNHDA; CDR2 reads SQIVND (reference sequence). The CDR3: CASSEVLNTEAFF. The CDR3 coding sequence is TGTGCCAGTAGTGAGGTATTGAACACTGAAGCTTTCTTT.

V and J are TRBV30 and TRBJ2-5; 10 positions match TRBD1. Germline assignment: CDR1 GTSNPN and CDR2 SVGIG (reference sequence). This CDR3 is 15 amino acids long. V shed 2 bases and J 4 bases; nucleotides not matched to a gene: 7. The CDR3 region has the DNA TGTGCCTGGAGTAACGACAGGGGGCAGGTAGAGACCCAGTACTTC. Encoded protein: CAWSNDRGQVETQYF.

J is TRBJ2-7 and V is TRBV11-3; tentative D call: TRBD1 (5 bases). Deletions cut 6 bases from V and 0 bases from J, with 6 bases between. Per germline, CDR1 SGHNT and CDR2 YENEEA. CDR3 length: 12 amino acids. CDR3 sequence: CASRGVSYEQYF. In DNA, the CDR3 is TGTGCCAGCAGAGGGGTCTCCTACGAGCAGTACTTC.

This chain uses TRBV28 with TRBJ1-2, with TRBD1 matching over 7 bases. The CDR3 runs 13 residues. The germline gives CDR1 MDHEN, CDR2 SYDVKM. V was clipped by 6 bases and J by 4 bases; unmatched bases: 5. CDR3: CASRFGQVYGYTF. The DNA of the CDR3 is TGTGCCAGCAGATTCGGACAGGTCTATGGCTACACCTTC.

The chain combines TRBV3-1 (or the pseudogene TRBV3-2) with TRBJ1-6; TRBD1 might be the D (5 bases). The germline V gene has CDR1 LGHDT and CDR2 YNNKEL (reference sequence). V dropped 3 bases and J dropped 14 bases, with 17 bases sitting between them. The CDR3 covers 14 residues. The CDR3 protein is CASSQGTGTDSLHF. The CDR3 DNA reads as TGTGCCAGCAGCCAGGGGACCGGGACGGACTCCCTCCACTTT.

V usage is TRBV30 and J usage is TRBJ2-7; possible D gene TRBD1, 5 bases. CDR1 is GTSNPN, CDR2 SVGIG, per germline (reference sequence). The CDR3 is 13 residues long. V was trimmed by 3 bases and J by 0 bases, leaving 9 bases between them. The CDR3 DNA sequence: TGTGCCTGGAGCCCAGGGCTCTCCTACGAGCAGTACTTC. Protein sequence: CAWSPGLSYEQYF.

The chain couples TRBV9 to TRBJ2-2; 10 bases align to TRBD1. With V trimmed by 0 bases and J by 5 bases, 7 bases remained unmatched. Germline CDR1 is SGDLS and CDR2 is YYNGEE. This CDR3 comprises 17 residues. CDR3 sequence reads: CASSVDWTGGYTGELFF. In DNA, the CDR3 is TGTGCCAGCAGCGTAGATTGGACAGGGGGGTATACCGGGGAGCTGTTTTTT.

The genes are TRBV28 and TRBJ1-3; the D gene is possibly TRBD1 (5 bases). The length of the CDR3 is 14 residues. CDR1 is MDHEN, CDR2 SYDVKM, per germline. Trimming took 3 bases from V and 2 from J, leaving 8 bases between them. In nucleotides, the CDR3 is TGTGCCAGCAGTTTGGAACAGGCTGGAAACACCATATATTTT. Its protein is CASSLEQAGNTIYF.

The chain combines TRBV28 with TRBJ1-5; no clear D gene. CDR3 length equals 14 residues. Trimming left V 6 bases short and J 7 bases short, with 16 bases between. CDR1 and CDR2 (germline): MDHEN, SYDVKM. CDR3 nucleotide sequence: TGTGCCAGCAGCCCTACACTGCCGGGGCAGCCCCAGCATTTT. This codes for CASSPTLPGQPQHF. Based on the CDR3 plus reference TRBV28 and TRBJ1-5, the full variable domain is DVKVTQSSRYLVKRTGEKVFLECVQDMDHENMFWYRQDPGLGLRLIYFSYDVKMKEKGDIPEGYSVSREKKERFSLILESASTNQTSMYLCASSPTLPGQPQHFGDGTRLSIL.

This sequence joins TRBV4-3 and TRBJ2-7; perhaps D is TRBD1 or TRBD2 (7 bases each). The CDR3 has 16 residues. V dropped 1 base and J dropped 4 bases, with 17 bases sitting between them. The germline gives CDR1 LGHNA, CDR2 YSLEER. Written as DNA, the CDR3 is TGCGCCAGCAGCCAAGGGGAGGGCGACAGGGTTTACGAGCAGTACTTC. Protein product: CASSQGEGDRVYEQYF.

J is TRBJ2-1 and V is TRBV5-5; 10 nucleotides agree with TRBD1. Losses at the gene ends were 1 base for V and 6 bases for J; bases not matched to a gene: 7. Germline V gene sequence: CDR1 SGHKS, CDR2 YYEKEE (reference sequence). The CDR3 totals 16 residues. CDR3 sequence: CASSLRPGQGSNEQFF. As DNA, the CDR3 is TGTGCCAGCAGCTTGAGACCGGGACAGGGGAGCAATGAGCAGTTCTTC.

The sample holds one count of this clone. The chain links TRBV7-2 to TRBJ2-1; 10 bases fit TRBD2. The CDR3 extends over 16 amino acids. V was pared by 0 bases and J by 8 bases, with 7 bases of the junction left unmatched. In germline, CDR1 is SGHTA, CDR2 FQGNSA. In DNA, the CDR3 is TGTGCCAGCAGCTTAGCGAGCGGGAGGGCGAGGGATGAGCAGTTCTTC. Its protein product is CASSLASGRARDEQFF.

CDR3 coding DNA: TGTGCCAGCAGCCAAGTACAAGGGATGAACACTGAAGCTTTCTTT. As protein: CASSQVQGMNTEAFF. The rearrangement uses TRBV3-1 (or the pseudogene TRBV3-2) and TRBJ1-1, with D unclear. The germline V gene encodes CDR1 LGHDT and CDR2 YNNKEL (reference sequence). V gave up 1 base and J gave up 0 bases, with 9 bases separating them. The CDR3 has 15 amino acids.

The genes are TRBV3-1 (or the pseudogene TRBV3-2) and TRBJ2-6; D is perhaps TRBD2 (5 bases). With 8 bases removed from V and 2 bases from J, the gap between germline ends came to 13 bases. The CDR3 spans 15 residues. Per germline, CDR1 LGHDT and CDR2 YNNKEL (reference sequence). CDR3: CASGAGGTGANVLTF. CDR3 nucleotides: TGTGCCAGCGGAGCCGGAGGTACTGGGGCCAACGTCCTGACTTTC.

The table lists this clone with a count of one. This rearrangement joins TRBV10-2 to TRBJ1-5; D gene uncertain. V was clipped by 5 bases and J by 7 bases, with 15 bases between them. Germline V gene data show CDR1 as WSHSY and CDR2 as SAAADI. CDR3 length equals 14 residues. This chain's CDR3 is CASSFDPIRQPQHF. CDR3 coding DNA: TGCGCCAGCAGTTTCGACCCGATAAGGCAGCCCCAGCATTTT.

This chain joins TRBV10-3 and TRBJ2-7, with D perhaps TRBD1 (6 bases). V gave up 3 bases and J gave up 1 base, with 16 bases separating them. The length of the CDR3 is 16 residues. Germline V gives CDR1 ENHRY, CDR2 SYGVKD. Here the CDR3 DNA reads TGTGCCATCAGTGACGCGGACAGTAGAGTATCCTACGAGCAGTACTTC. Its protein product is CAISDADSRVSYEQYF.

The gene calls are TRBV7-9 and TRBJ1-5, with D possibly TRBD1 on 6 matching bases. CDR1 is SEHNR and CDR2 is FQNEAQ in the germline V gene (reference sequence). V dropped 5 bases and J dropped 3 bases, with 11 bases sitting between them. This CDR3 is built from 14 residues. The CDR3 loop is CASSLGGLNQPQHF. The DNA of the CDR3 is TGTGCCAGCAGCCTCGGGGGCCTCAATCAGCCCCAGCATTTT.

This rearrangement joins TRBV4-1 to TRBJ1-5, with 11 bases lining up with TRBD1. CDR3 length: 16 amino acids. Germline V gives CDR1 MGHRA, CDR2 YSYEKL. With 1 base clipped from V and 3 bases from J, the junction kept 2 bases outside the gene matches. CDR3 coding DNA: TGCGCCAGCAGCCAAGGGACAGGGGGCTTCAATCAGCCCCAGCATTTT. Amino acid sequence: CASSQGTGGFNQPQHF.

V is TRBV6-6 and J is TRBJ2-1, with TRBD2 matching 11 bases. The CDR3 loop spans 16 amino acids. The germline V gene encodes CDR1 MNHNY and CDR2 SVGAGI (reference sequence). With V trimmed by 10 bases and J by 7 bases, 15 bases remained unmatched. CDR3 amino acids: CATTRRGTSGLNEQFF. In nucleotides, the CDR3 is TGTGCCACCACTCGCCGGGGGACTAGCGGCCTTAATGAGCAGTTCTTC.

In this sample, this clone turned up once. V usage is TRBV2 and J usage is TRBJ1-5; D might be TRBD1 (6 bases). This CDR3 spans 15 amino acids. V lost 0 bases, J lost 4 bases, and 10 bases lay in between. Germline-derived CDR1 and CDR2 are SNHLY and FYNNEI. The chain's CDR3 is CASSEANDRNQPQHF. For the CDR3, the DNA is TGTGCCAGCAGTGAAGCCAATGACAGGAATCAGCCCCAGCATTTT. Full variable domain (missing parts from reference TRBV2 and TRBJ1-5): EPEVTQTPSHQVTQMGQEVILRCVPISNHLYFYWYRQILGQKVEFLVSFYNNEISEKSEIFDDQFSVERPDGSNFTLKIRSTKLEDSAMYFCASSEANDRNQPQHFGDGTRLSIL.

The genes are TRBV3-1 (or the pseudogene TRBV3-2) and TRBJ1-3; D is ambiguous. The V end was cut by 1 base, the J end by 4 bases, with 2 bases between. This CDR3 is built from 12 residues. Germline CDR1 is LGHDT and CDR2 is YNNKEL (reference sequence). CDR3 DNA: TGTGCCAGCAGCCAAGCCGGAAACACCATATATTTT. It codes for CASSQAGNTIYF.

The CDR3 DNA follows: TGTGCCAGTAGGGGACAGGGGGCTGTTGGTGAAGCTTTCTTT. This encodes CASRGQGAVGEAFF. This sequence joins TRBV19 and TRBJ1-1; TRBD1 aligns across 12 bases. The V and J ends lost 6 bases and 7 bases, in that order; junction bases with no gene match: 6. Germline V gene sequence: CDR1 LNHDA, CDR2 SQIVND (reference sequence). This CDR3 is 14 amino acids long. The variable domain in full, completed from reference TRBV19 and TRBJ1-1, reads DGGITQSPKYLFRKEGQNVTLSCEQNLNHDAMYWYRQDPGQGLRLIYYSQIVNDFQKGDIAEGYSVSREKKESFPLTVTSAQKNPTAFYLCASRGQGAVGEAFFGQGTRLTVV.

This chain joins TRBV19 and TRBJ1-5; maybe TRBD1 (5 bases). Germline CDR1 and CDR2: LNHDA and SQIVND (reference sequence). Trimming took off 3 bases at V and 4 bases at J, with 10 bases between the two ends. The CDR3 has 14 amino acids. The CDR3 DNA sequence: TGTGCCAGTAGTATGGAGGGACTAAATCAGCCCCAGCATTTT. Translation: CASSMEGLNQPQHF.